Each of the 9 T cell receptor beta chains below was sequenced from the same sample in a study of identical twins' blood T cells. TCRdb re-called the 5' RACE reads through MiXCR, storing one row per CDR3 protein. The sample lists 350,000 to 450,000 distinct CDR3 sequences; around 30% were seen once. Sample: PBMCs. The receptors were sampled from a woman aged 18 to 55 in good health.

J is TRBJ1-1 and V is TRBV27; 9 positions match TRBD1. The CDR3 covers 14 residues. Germline CDR1 reads MNHEY; CDR2 reads SMNVEV (reference sequence). Trimming took 8 bases from V and 5 from J; bases not matched to a gene: 9. CDR3: CASGSTGGRTEAFF. The CDR3 nucleotides read TGTGCCAGCGGATCGACAGGGGGGCGGACTGAAGCTTTCTTT.

This clonotype appeared a few times. V is TRBV20-1 and J is TRBJ2-7; no clear D. Germline V gives CDR1 DFQATT, CDR2 SNEGSKA (reference sequence). The ends were cut back, 1 base at V and 0 bases at J, with 13 bases in the middle. CDR3 length: 15 residues. CDR3: CSARAPGSVSYEQYF. CDR3 coding DNA: TGCAGTGCTAGAGCCCCTGGATCGGTCTCCTACGAGCAGTACTTC.

The sample holds many counts of this clonotype. The CDR3 DNA follows: TGCAGTGCTAGAGATTTTAATCATCGGGCAGATGCTTTCTTT. This translates into CSARDFNHRADAFF. The chain couples TRBV20-1 to TRBJ1-1; D gene uncertain. CDR3 length equals 14 residues. From germline, CDR1 is DFQATT and CDR2 SNEGSKA (reference sequence). Trimming stripped 0 bases from V and 11 bases from J, with 19 bases between.

This clonotype was detected only a few times. The chain uses TRBV10-3 and TRBJ2-7; TRBD1 matches at 7 bases. Trimming at V came to 3 bases and at J to 4 bases, leaving 6 bases not matched to a gene. CDR1 and CDR2 (germline): ENHRY, SYGVKD. This CDR3 spans 14 amino acids. Here the CDR3 reads CAISEDREGYEQYF. The CDR3 nucleotides are TGTGCCATCAGTGAAGACAGGGAAGGATACGAGCAGTACTTC.

This clonotype was detected many times. This chain joins TRBV5-5 and TRBJ1-3, with D unresolved. V dropped 2 bases and J dropped 0 bases, with 18 bases sitting between them. From germline, CDR1 is SGHKS and CDR2 YYEKEE (reference sequence). The CDR3 length is 18 residues. CDR3 bases: TGTGCCAGCAGCTTTGGAGTTGGGATGCTAGGCTCTGGAAACACCATATATTTT. It is translated as CASSFGVGMLGSGNTIYF.

This clonotype has only a few counts. V is TRBV6-6 and J is TRBJ1-1; 7 bases fit TRBD1. The V gene's germline CDR1 is MNHNY and CDR2 SVGAGI (reference sequence). The CDR3 is 14 amino acids. With V trimmed by 7 bases and J by 5 bases, 10 bases remained unmatched. The CDR3 protein is CASKGTAEGTEAFF. CDR3 sequence (DNA): TGTGCCAGCAAAGGGACAGCCGAGGGTACTGAAGCTTTCTTT.

In this sample, this clonotype turned up many times. The chain is built from TRBV20-1 and TRBJ2-1; tentatively, D is TRBD1 or TRBD2 (5 bases each). The CDR3 length is 17 residues. Germline V lookup: CDR1 DFQATT, CDR2 SNEGSKA (reference sequence). V shed 0 bases and J shed 0 bases, with 15 bases lying between them. This chain's CDR3 is CSARDYRGASSYNEQFF. The CDR3 nucleotides are TGCAGTGCTAGAGATTATCGAGGGGCTAGCTCCTACAATGAGCAGTTCTTC.

As for this clonotype: A much larger clonotype is one base distant, so this may be a read error. CDR3 protein: CASRTDGNTEAFF. CDR3 sequence (DNA): TGTGCCAGCAGAACGGACGGGAACACTGAAGCTTTCTTT. This chain joins TRBV6-2 or TRBV6-3 and TRBJ1-1; D gene ambiguous. V was shortened by 6 bases and J by 1 base, with 9 bases between the two germline ends. The CDR3 spans 13 residues. Looked up from germline, CDR1 is MNHEY and CDR2 is SVGEGT.

This clonotype was observed at least ten times. The rearrangement links TRBV5-1 to TRBJ1-3; 7 nucleotides align to TRBD1. Unmatched junction bases numbered 6, after V lost 5 bases and J lost 4 bases. Germline lookup yields CDR1 SGHRS and CDR2 YFSETQ. The CDR3 sequence is 14 residues long. The DNA of the CDR3 is TGCGCCAGCAGTGACAGGGCCTCGGGAAACACCATATATTTT. This sequence encodes CASSDRASGNTIYF. The variable domain in full, completed from reference TRBV5-1 and TRBJ1-3, reads KAGVTQTPRYLIKTRGQQVTLSCSPISGHRSVSWYQQTPGQGLQFLFEYFSETQRNKGNFPGRFSGRQFSNSRSEMNVSTLELGDSALYLCASSDRASGNTIYFGEGSWLTVV.